Listed below are T cell receptor beta chains from one sample, sequenced in a study of beta chain features in type 1 diabetes. Using immunoSEQ multiplex PCR, the repertoire was profiled, and TCRdb retains in-frame clones only, with some absent. Of some 270,000 clones in the sample, 8% were seen once. Material: central memory CD4+ T cells from blood. Receptor source: a woman aged 18-35 years in good health. Both conserved end residues are part of each CDR3. A D gene is named only where the DNA matches it firmly. Where a row states a size, it is once, few, many or the class of an expanded clone; other rows omit it.

>TRBJ1-2|few|TRBV7-9|.
CASSLDVIAYTF
TGTGCCAGCAGCTTGGACGTAATAGCCTACACCTTC
>TRBJ2-7|.|TRBV6-6|.
CASRHQTEQYF
TGTGCCAGCAGACACCAGACCGAGCAGTACTTC
>TRBJ2-3|few|TRBV5-1|TRBD2
CASSMGSSGGTDTQYF
TGCGCCAGCAGCATGGGATCTAGCGGGGGCACAGATACGCAGTATTTT
>TRBJ1-2|few|TRBV5-6|.
CASSYKGRPLYGYTF
TGTGCCAGCAGCTACAAAGGGCGACCTCTTTATGGCTACACCTTC
>TRBJ1-2|few|TRBV28|.
CASSLSTPRVGYTF
TGTGCCAGCAGTTTATCGACTCCCCGGGTAGGCTACACCTTC
>TRBJ2-3|many|TRBV11-2|.
CASSPWSGSTDTQYF
TGTGCCAGCAGCCCATGGTCAGGTAGCACAGATACGCAGTATTTT
>TRBJ1-6|.|TRBV18|.
CASSLRQSNSPLHF
TGTGCCAGCTCGCTACGGCAGTCGAATTCACCCCTCCACTTT
>TRBJ2-3|.|TRBV5-6|TRBD1
CASSFGDRSTDTQYF
TGTGCCAGCAGCTTCGGGGACAGAAGCACAGATACGCAGTATTTT
>TRBJ1-2|few|TRBV28|TRBD1
CAIPGPRTGLYGYTF
TGTGCCATCCCCGGCCCCCGGACAGGTCTCTATGGCTACACCTTC
>TRBJ1-3|.|TRBV6-5|.
CASRVSGSSGNTIYF
TGTGCCAGCAGGGTGTCCGGGAGCTCTGGAAACACCATATATTTT
>TRBJ2-3|few|TRBV2|.
CASKDSRPDTQYF
TGTGCCAGCAAAGATTCGCGGCCAGATACGCAGTATTTT
>TRBJ1-5|few|TRBV6-5|TRBD1
CASRLGQGNNQPQHF
TGTGCCAGCAGATTGGGACAGGGGAACAATCAGCCCCAGCATTTT
>TRBJ1-2|few|TRBV19|TRBD1
CASRIGQDRRGYTF
TGTGCCAGTAGAATAGGACAGGACAGGCGCGGCTACACCTTC
>TRBJ1-2|.|TRBV29-1|.
CSVELGGSANYGYTF
TGCAGCGTTGAGCTCGGGGGGTCAGCTAACTATGGCTACACCTTC
>TRBJ1-1|many|TRBV4-3|TRBD1
CASSQEGQGDTEAFF
TGCGCCAGCAGCCAGGAGGGACAGGGTGACACTGAAGCTTTCTTT
>TRBJ2-7|many|TRBV5-1|.
CASSRGPSYEQYF
TGCGCCAGCAGCCGCGGTCCCTCCTACGAGCAGTACTTC
>TRBJ2-2|.|TRBV9|.
CASSPSRVTGELFF
TGTGCCAGCAGCCCTTCCAGGGTCACCGGGGAGCTGTTTTTT
>TRBJ2-3|few|TRBV27|.
CASSTSRGITDTQYF
TGTGCCAGCAGCACAAGTAGGGGTATCACAGATACGCAGTATTTT